What follows is one T cell receptor beta chain and its context. Other DNA sequences in the sample encode the same CDR3. The record originates from a study of CD8+ T cells in alopecia areata. Isolated RNA was reverse transcribed into cDNA used as the sequencing template. Profiled with immunoSEQ multiplex PCR; TCRdb holds only in-frame clones, not every one. Among 100,000 to 150,000 clones listed, 40% to 55% were seen once. Looked up from germline, CDR1 is MNHEY and CDR2 is SMNVEV (reference sequence). Trimming left V 0 bases short and J 0 bases short, with 2 bases between. CDR3 length equals 13 residues.

The rearrangement links TRBV27 to TRBJ1-1; D is unresolved. Sequences were obtained from NKG2D-low CD8+ T cells sorted from blood. The origin of this receptor is a human donor with alopecia areata. The CDR3 nucleotides read TGTGCCAGCAGTTTATCGGTGAACACTGAAGCTTTCTTT. Its protein is CASSLSVNTEAFF.